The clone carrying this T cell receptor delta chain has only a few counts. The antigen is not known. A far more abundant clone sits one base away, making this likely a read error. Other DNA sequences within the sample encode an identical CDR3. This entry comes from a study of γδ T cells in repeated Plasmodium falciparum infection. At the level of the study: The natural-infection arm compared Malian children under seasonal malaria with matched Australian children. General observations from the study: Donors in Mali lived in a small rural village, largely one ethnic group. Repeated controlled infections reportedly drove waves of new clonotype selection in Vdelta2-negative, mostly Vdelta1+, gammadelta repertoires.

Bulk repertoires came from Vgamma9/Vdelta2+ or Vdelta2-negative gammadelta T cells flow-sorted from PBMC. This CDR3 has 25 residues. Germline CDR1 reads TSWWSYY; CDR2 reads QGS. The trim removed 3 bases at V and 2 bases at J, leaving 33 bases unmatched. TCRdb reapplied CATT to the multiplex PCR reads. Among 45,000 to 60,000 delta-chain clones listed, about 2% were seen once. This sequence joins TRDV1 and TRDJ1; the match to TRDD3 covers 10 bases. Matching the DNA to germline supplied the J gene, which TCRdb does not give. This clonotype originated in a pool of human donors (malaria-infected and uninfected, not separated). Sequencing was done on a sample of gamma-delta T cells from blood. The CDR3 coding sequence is TGTGCTCTTGGGGAGGATCGGTGGGTCCTACGCAATAACTGGGGGATTGTCTCCCCAACCGATAAACTCATCTTT. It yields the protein CALGEDRWVLRNNWGIVSPTDKLIF.